This TCR beta chain appears in the sequencing data of a study of blood T cell repertoires in COVID-19. Study-wide context: COVID-19 samples, acute and convalescent, were from the United States, Italy and Spain. From T cells, B-cell-depleted T cells, or PBMCs came the material, which was cDNA or gDNA.

V was cut by 0 bases and J by 2 bases, with 16 bases left in between. Germline CDR1 reads LNHDA; CDR2 reads SQIVND (reference sequence). CDR3 length: 17 amino acids. This clone showed up just once. In the authors' workflow: Scientists estimated how many nucleated cells there were by amplifying reference gene primers. Measured with immunoSEQ multiplex PCR; TCRdb has only the in-frame clones, and not every one. V, J and clone size are taken as reported in that table, and D and trimming were inferred from the DNA itself. The table shows about 47,000 clones, with approximately 88% occurring only once. Sequenced material: peripheral blood. The chain joins TRBV19 to TRBJ1-2; possible D gene TRBD1, 5 bases. This TCR came from a man aged 50 to 59 with active COVID-19. CDR3 region: CASSIDYTRTMNYGYTF. CDR3 nucleotide sequence: TGTGCCAGTAGTATAGATTACACGAGGACAATGAACTATGGCTACACCTTC.